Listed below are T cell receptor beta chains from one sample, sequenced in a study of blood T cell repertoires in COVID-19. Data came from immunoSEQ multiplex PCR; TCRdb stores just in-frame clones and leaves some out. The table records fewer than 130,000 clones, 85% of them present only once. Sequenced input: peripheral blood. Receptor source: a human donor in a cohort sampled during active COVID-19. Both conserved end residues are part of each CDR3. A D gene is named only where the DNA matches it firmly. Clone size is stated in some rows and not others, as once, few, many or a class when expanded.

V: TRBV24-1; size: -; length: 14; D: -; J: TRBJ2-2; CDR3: CATSAEGLYGELFF
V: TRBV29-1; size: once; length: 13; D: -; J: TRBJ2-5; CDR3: CSVGDSGQETQYF
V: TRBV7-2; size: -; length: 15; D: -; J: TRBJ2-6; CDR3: CASSLGGAGANVLTF
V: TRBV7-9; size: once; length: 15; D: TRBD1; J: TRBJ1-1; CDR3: CASSTRDRGGTEAFF
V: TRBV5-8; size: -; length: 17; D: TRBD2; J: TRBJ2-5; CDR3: CASSLVLSGGGAETQYF
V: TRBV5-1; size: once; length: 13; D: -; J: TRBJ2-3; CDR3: CASSLQGVDTQYF
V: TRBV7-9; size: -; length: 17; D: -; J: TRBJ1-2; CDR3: CASSLLDNKNINYGYTF
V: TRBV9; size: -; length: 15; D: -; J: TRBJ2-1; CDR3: CASSVAGGSYNEQFF
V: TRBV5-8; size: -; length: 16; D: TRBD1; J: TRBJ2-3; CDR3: CASSASGTGGPDTQYF
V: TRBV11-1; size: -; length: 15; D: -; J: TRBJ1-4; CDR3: CASSFTGNTNEKLFF
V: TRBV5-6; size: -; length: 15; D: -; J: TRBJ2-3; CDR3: CASSFQGLSTDTQYF
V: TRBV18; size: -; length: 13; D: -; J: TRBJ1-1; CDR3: CASFPLSPGEAFF
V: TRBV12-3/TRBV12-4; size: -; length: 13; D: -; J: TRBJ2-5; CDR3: CASSYLASETQYF
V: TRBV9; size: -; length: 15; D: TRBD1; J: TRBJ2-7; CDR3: CASSATTGVEAEQYF
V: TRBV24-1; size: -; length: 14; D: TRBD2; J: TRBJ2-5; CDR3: CATSAAGGRETQYF
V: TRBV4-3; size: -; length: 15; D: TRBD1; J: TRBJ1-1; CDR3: CASSQSGQGYTEAFF
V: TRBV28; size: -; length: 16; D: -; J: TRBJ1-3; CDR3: CASSPRTAWWGNTIYF
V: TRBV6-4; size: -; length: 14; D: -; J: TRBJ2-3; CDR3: CASRSDRNMDTQYF
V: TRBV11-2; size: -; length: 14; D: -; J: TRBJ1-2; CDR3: CASSLQMTGSGYTF
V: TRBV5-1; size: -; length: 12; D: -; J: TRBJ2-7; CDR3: CASSAQGSEQYF
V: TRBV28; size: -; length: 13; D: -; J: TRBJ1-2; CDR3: CASSSGMNYGYTF
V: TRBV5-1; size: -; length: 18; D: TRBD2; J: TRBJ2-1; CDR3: CASSLAGAGGLSYNEQFF
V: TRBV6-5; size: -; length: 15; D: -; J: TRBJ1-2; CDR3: CASSYGPERNYGYTF
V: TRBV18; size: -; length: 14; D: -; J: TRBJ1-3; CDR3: CASSPLTTGNTIYF
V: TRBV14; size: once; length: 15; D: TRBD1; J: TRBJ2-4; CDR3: CASRSGTGGLGIQYF
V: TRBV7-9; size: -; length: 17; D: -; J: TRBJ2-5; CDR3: CASSLDRTWWDQETQYF
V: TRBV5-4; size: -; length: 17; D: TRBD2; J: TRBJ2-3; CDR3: CASSFPFREVGTDTQYF
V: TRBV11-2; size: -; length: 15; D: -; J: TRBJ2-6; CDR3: CASIPSRSGANVLTF
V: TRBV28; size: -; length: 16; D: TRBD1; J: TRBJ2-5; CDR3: CASRRSTGGVRETQYF
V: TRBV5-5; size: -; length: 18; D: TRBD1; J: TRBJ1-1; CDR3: CASSLFGTGKTLNTEAFF
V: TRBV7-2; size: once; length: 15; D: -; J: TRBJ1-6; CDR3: CASSFGQRGNSPLHF
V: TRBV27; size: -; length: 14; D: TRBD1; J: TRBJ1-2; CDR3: CASRGDSTIYGYTF
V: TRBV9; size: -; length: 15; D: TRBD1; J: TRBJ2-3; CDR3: CASSARQGATDTQYF
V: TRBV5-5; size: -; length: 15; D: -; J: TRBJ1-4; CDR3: CASSLFLQTGEKLFF
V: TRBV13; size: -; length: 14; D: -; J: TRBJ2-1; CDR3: CASSTRLNPQEQFF
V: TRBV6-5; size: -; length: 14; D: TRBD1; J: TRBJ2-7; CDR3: CASKEGQGSLTEYF
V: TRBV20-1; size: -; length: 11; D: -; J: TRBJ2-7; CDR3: CSARGGYEQYF
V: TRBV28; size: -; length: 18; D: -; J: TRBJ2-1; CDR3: CASSFTSSGGRVKREQFF
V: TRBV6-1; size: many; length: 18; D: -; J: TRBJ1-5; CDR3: CASSEASRGALGRQPQHF
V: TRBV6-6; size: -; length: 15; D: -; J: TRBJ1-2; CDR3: CASTLSGGLGRGYTF
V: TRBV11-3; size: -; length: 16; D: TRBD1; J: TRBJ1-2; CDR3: CASSLVRDRGNYGYTF
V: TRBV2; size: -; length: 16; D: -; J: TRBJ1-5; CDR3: CASSDRGSGSNQPQHF
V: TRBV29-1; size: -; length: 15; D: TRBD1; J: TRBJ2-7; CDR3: CSVTPGTGGSYEQYF
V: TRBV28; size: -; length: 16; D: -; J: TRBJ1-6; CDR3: CASTVGGFAKDSPLHF
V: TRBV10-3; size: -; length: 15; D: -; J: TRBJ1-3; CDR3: CAISPGFGRGNTIYF
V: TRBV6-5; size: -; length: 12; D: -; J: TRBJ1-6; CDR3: CASSYSGQSLHF
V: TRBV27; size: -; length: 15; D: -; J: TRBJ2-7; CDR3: CASSITVPLGYEQYF
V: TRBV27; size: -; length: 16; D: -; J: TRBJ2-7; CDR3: CASSPTTRVPSYEQYF
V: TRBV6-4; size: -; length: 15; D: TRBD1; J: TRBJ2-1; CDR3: CATKVRDRGYNEQFF
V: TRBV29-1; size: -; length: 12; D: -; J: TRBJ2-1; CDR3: CSVEVFASEQFF
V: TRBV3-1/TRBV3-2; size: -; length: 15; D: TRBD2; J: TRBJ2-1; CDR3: CASSARTSGSNEQFF